These 14 T cell receptor beta chains were all obtained from the same sample, sequenced in a study of cytomegalovirus exposure and HLA in healthy donors. Primers included in the PCR were 60 Vbeta and 13 Jbeta primers. Data came from immunoSEQ multiplex PCR; TCRdb stores just in-frame clones and leaves some out. The table includes fewer than 250,000 clones, roughly 80% detected once. Sequences were obtained from PBMCs. Receptors were obtained from a man aged 25-40 years in good health and CMV-seronegative.

The DNA of the CDR3 is TGTGCCAGTAGTATAGATCTATTGGGACAGGGGGCCGGCTACACCTTC. Protein product: CASSIDLLGQGAGYTF. The chain joins TRBV19 to TRBJ1-2; 12 bases align to TRBD1. The CDR3 is made up of 16 amino acids. V trimming: 0 bases; J trimming: 8 bases; junction bases outside the gene matches: 7. The germline V gene has CDR1 LNHDA and CDR2 SQIVND (reference sequence).

V and J are TRBV5-1 and TRBJ1-4, with 9 bases fitting TRBD1. The J segment lost 6 bases and the V segment lost 4 bases, leaving 13 bases of the junction unmatched. The germline gives CDR1 SGHRS, CDR2 YFSETQ. CDR3 size: 17 residues. CDR3 sequence (DNA): TGCGCCAGCAGCCGAACTCCAACAGGGGGCGGCGATGAAAAACTGTTTTTT. Translated: CASSRTPTGGGDEKLFF.

The rearrangement joins TRBV4-3 to TRBJ2-1; TRBD1 might be the D (5 bases). With 3 bases removed from V and 1 base from J, the gap between germline ends came to 13 bases. Germline V CDR1 and CDR2: LGHNA, YSLEER. The CDR3 loop spans 16 amino acids. CDR3 in DNA: TGCGCCAGCAGCCACGACAGTAGACCATCCTACAATGAGCAGTTCTTC. Its translation is CASSHDSRPSYNEQFF.

V is TRBV21-1 and J is TRBJ2-7; TRBD1, the D gene given by the table, was not confirmed from the DNA. TRBV21-1 is an annotated pseudogene. CDR3 length: 15 residues. This CDR3 reads CASSAPTGSADEQYF. For the CDR3, the DNA is TGTGCCAGCAGCGCCCCAACAGGGTCGGCTGACGAGCAGTACTTC.

This clone was observed a single time. CDR3: CAIRGTDLLNSPLHF. CDR3 in DNA: TGTGCCATCAGGGGGACAGACCTCTTGAATTCACCCCTCCACTTT. The chain uses TRBV10-3 and TRBJ1-6; TRBD1 aligns across 7 bases. CDR1 is ENHRY and CDR2 is SYGVKD in the germline V gene. The CDR3 contains 15 residues. V lost 6 bases to trimming and J lost 7 bases; unmatched junction nucleotides: 9.

The chain links TRBV5-4 to TRBJ2-3; 10 bases align to TRBD2. V lost 1 base, J lost 1 base, and 6 bases stayed unmatched. CDR3 length: 17 residues. Germline-derived CDR1 and CDR2 are SGHNT and YYREEE (reference sequence). The CDR3 is CASSLTPSGGGTDTQYF. The CDR3, as DNA: TGTGCCAGCAGCTTGACCCCCAGCGGGGGGGGCACAGATACGCAGTATTTT.

The chain carries TRBV7-6 and TRBJ2-3, with 8 nucleotides matching TRBD1. J was trimmed by 5 bases and V by 1 base; bases with no gene match: 8. Germline values: CDR1 SGHVS, CDR2 FNYEAQ. CDR3 length: 16 amino acids. The CDR3 region has the DNA TGTGCCAGCAGCTTAGGGGCAGGGGGCGAACTAGATACGCAGTATTTT. This encodes CASSLGAGGELDTQYF.

This chain uses TRBV28 with TRBJ2-7; 7 positions match TRBD1. V shed 7 bases, J shed 5 bases, and the junction held 8 bases outside the gene matches. CDR1 is MDHEN, CDR2 SYDVKM, per germline. The CDR3 runs to 13 residues. In DNA, the CDR3 is TGTGCCAGCAAGGAACAGGGGAGCAACGAGCAGTACTTC. It is translated as CASKEQGSNEQYF.

This clone was detected a few times. The chain has TRBV7-2 and TRBJ2-7; the match to TRBD1 covers 10 bases. V lost 4 bases, J lost 4 bases, and 7 bases stayed unmatched. The CDR3 is made up of 15 amino acids. CDR1 and CDR2 (germline): SGHTA, FQGNSA. CDR3 bases: TGTGCCAGCAGCTCCTTGACAGGGGGCGCTTACGAGCAGTACTTC. This codes for CASSSLTGGAYEQYF.

This clone was counted between two and nine times. This chain connects TRBV6-5 to TRBJ2-5, with D perhaps TRBD1 (6 bases). Germline values: CDR1 MNHEY, CDR2 SVGAGI. With 6 bases removed from V and 5 bases from J, the gap between germline ends came to 16 bases. The CDR3 runs to 14 residues. The DNA of the CDR3 is TGTGCCAGCAGCGCTACACAGGGCGGGGAGACCCAGTACTTC. It encodes CASSATQGGETQYF.

This clone was detected a few times. The CDR3, as DNA: TGTGCCAGCTCAGCCACAGGGGCCGCGAAGCCCCAGCATTTT. It yields the protein CASSATGAAKPQHF. This rearrangement joins TRBV18 to TRBJ1-5, with 7 positions matching TRBD1. The CDR3 contains 14 residues. CDR1 KGHSH and CDR2 LQKENI come from the germline V gene. The V and J ends lost 5 bases and 8 bases, in that order; junction bases with no gene match: 9.

CDR3 amino acids: CASSPEEAAYGYTF. The CDR3 coding sequence is TGCGCCAGCAGCCCCGAGGAGGCCGCGTATGGCTACACCTTC. The chain is built from TRBV5-1 and TRBJ1-2; no clear D gene. The CDR3 is 14 amino acids. Germline V gene sequence: CDR1 SGHRS, CDR2 YFSETQ. Trimming pared 4 bases from V and 5 bases from J, leaving 15 bases between.

The chain carries TRBV19 and TRBJ2-1, with TRBD1 identical over 8 bases. CDR1 is LNHDA and CDR2 is SQIVND in the germline V gene (reference sequence). The CDR3 extends over 13 amino acids. J gave up 10 bases and V 7 bases, and 9 bases lay outside the gene matches. Here the CDR3 reads CASNIDRGAEQFF. The CDR3 DNA is TGTGCCAGTAACATCGACAGGGGTGCGGAGCAGTTCTTC.

The rearrangement links TRBV4-1 to TRBJ1-6; D remains ambiguous. The CDR3 runs to 17 residues. Per the germline V gene, CDR1 is MGHRA and CDR2 is YSYEKL. Trimming removed 1 base from V and 8 bases from J, with 18 bases in between. CDR3 in amino acids: CASSQASGSVIDSPLHF. CDR3 nucleotides: TGCGCCAGCAGCCAAGCCTCAGGTTCGGTTATTGATTCACCCCTCCACTTT.